The 10 T cell receptor beta chains reported below all come from one sample, sequenced in a study of CD4 T cells in relation to SARS-CoV-2 and coronaviruses. Sequencing used immunoSEQ multiplex PCR; TCRdb keeps in-frame clones, though not all of them. Among about 36,000 clones, 75% to 85% were seen once, and the ten largest hold about 2.8%. Antigens for these TCRs are unknown. Sequencing was carried out using memory CD4+ T cells from PBMCs, cultured in vitro. Receptors were obtained from an adult with COVID-19.

The rearrangement uses TRBV11-2 and TRBJ2-7, with TRBD1 matching over 7 bases. This CDR3 has 14 residues. The germline gives CDR1 SGHAT, CDR2 FQNNGV. J gave up 3 bases and V 4 bases, and 6 bases lay outside the gene matches. The CDR3 loop reads CASSSRQGFYEQYF. The CDR3 bases are TGTGCCAGCAGCTCGCGACAGGGTTTCTACGAGCAGTACTTC.

The CDR3 spells CATSDSSSGNTGELFF. CDR3 bases: TGTGCCACCAGTGATTCGTCTAGCGGGAACACCGGGGAGCTGTTTTTT. This chain connects TRBV24-1 to TRBJ2-2; 7 bases agree with TRBD2. The CDR3 covers 16 residues. From germline, CDR1 is KGHDR and CDR2 SFDVKD. With V trimmed by 2 bases and J by 1 base, 3 bases remained unmatched.

CDR3 bases: TGTGCCAGCAGCGTAGGAGGGGTGAACACTGAAGCTTTCTTT. It translates to CASSVGGVNTEAFF. The J gene is TRBJ1-1, the V gene TRBV9; maybe TRBD1 (5 bases). The CDR3 totals 14 residues. Germline assignment: CDR1 SGDLS and CDR2 YYNGEE. Between the trimmed V and J ends, which lost 0 bases and 0 bases, there was a span of 6 bases.

The chain is built from TRBV24-1 and TRBJ2-1; 12 bases align to TRBD2. With 4 bases clipped from V and 1 base from J, the junction kept 10 bases outside the gene matches. CDR3 length equals 19 residues. Germline CDR1 KGHDR, CDR2 SFDVKD. The CDR3 region is CATSDLPGTSGLSYNEQFF. The CDR3 DNA sequence: TGTGCCACCAGTGACCTACCCGGGACTAGCGGGTTATCCTACAATGAGCAGTTCTTC.

The J gene is TRBJ2-1, the V gene TRBV19, with D possibly being TRBD1 (7 bases). The CDR3 consists of 12 residues. CDR1 and CDR2 (germline): LNHDA, SQIVND (reference sequence). The germline V and J ends were trimmed by 10 bases and 3 bases, with 10 bases remaining between them. CDR3 nucleotide sequence: TGTGCCACGGGGGACAGCTACAATGAGCAGTTCTTC. Protein product: CATGDSYNEQFF.

This clone was recorded a few times. V and J are TRBV6-1 and TRBJ2-6; maybe TRBD2 (6 bases). Trimming pared 2 bases from V and 0 bases from J, leaving 17 bases between. Germline V gene data show CDR1 as MNHNS and CDR2 as SASEGT. The CDR3 totals 19 residues. DNA of the CDR3: TGTGCCAGCAGTGAATTTGCCGGGAGCAATCTCTCTGGGGCCAACGTCCTGACTTTC. It yields the protein CASSEFAGSNLSGANVLTF.

The chain carries TRBV6-5 and TRBJ1-2; 7 bases agree with TRBD1. The V gene end was trimmed by 6 bases and the J gene end by 6 bases; junction bases not matched to a gene: 1. The CDR3 has 11 residues. Germline V gene sequence: CDR1 MNHEY, CDR2 SVGAGI. The CDR3 nucleotides read TGTGCCAGCAGCGACAGGGATGGCTACACCTTC. Its protein product is CASSDRDGYTF.

The CDR3 bases are TGTGCCAGTAGTATAGGTCGGGACCACGGGGATACGCAGTATTTT. Its translation: CASSIGRDHGDTQYF. V usage is TRBV19 and J usage is TRBJ2-3; D could derive from TRBD1 or TRBD2 (5 bases each). CDR1 and CDR2 from the germline V gene are LNHDA and SQIVND (reference sequence). The CDR3 has 15 residues. V lost 1 base to trimming and J lost 6 bases, with 14 bases between them.

This clone occurred once. The rearrangement uses TRBV6-6 and TRBJ2-7, with 9 bases identical to TRBD1. Germline loops: CDR1 MNHNY, CDR2 SVGAGI (reference sequence). The V segment lost 7 bases and the J segment 6 bases; nucleotides outside the gene matches: 10. This CDR3 region has 14 residues. DNA for the CDR3: TGTGCCAGCAAGAGCGGGACAGGGAGTTCCGAGCAGTACTTC. Its protein product is CASKSGTGSSEQYF.

This chain uses TRBV7-3 with TRBJ1-1; no definite D call. The CDR3 sequence is 13 residues long. Germline V gene sequence: CDR1 SGHTA, CDR2 FQGTGA. The germline V and J ends were trimmed by 2 bases and 1 base, with 5 bases remaining between them. CDR3 sequence: CASSLYQNTEAFF. The DNA of the CDR3 is TGTGCCAGCAGCTTATACCAGAACACTGAAGCTTTCTTT.